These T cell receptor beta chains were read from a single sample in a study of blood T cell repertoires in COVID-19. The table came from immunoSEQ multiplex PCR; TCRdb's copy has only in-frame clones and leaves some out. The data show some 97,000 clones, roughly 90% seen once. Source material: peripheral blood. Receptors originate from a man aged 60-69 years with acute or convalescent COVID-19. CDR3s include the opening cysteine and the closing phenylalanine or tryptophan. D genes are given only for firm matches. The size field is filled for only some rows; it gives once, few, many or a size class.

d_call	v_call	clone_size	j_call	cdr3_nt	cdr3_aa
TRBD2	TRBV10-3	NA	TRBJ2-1	TGTGCCATCAGTGAGTCCCCAGCGGGAGGGTTGAATGAGCAGTTCTTC	CAISESPAGGLNEQFF
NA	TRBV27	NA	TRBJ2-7	TGTGCCAGCAGTCCTACCGCCCCAACGGGAAACGAGCAGTACTTC	CASSPTAPTGNEQYF
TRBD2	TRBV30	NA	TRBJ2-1	TGTGCCTGGAGGCGACTAGCTGTGAATGAGCAGTTCTTC	CAWRRLAVNEQFF
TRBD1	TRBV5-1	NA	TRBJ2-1	TGCGCCAGCAGCTTGGGGACAGGGGCAGCCTACAATGAGCAGTTCTTC	CASSLGTGAAYNEQFF
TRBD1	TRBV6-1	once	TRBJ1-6	TGTGCCAGCAGTGAATACAGGGGCCGGTCACCCCTCCACTTT	CASSEYRGRSPLHF
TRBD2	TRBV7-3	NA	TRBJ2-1	TGTGCCAGCAGCTTACGACTAGCGGAGCAGTTCTTC	CASSLRLAEQFF
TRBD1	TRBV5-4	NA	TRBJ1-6	TGTGCCAGCAGCTTGACAGGGGGATCCTATAATTCACCCCTCCACTTT	CASSLTGGSYNSPLHF
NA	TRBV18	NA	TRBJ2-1	TGTGCCAGCTCACCGACTTTCGGGAGTGCTTACAATGAGCAGTTCTTC	CASSPTFGSAYNEQFF
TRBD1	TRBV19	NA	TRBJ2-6	TGTGCCAGTAACGATTACGGGACAGGGGTCCCTGGGGCCAACGTCCTGACTTTC	CASNDYGTGVPGANVLTF
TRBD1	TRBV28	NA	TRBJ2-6	TGTGCCAGCAGCCCCGACAGGGCCTCTGGGGCCAACGTCCTGACTTTC	CASSPDRASGANVLTF
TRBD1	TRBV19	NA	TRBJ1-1	TGTGCCAGTAGTCTTAGACAGGGGCCCTCTGAAGCTTTCTTT	CASSLRQGPSEAFF
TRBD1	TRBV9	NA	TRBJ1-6	TGTGCCAGCAGCCCCGGACAGGGTTCACCCCTCCACTTT	CASSPGQGSPLHF
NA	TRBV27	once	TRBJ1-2	TGTGCCAGCAGTTTAGCCAGGGGACGAGGCTACACCTTC	CASSLARGRGYTF
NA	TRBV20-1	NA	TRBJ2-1	TGCAGTGCTAGTCCGGGACAAATAAACAATGAGCAGTTCTTC	CSASPGQINNEQFF
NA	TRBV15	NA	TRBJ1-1	TGTGCCACCAGCAGAGAGCGAGGGCACACTGAAGCTTTCTTT	CATSRERGHTEAFF
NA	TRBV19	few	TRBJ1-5	TGTGCCAGTAGCTTCGCCCGCGGGGAGCCCCAGCATTTT	CASSFARGEPQHF
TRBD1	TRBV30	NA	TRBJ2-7	TGTGCCGGACACAGGGGCGGGCACGAGCAGTACTTC	CAGHRGGHEQYF
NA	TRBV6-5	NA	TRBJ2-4	TGTGCCAGCACCCCTGAGGAACCCAAAAACATTCAGTACTTC	CASTPEEPKNIQYF
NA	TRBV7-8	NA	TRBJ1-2	TGTGCCAGCAGCGCCCGGACTGGGAACTATGGCTACACCTTC	CASSARTGNYGYTF
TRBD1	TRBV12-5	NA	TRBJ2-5	TGTGCTAGTGGTTTTTTCGGGACAGGGGGCGCGAAGACCCAGTACTTC	CASGFFGTGGAKTQYF
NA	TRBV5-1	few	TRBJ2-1	TGCGCCAGCAGCTACTCCCCGCCAGGGCAGTTCTTC	CASSYSPPGQFF
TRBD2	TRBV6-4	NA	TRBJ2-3	TGTGCCAGCAGTCCCGGGACTAGCGGGAGACCCACAGATACGCAGTATTTT	CASSPGTSGRPTDTQYF
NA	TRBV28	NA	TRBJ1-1	TGTGCCAGCAGTTCCATATCAGGGGTGAACACTGAAGCTTTCTTT	CASSSISGVNTEAFF
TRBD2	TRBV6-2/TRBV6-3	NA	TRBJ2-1	TGTGCCAGCAGTGTCTGGGTGCAGCGGGGCGGGAATGAGCAGTTCTTC	CASSVWVQRGGNEQFF
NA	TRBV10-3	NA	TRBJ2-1	TGTGCCATCATGCCCGAGACAGTCTCCTACAATGAGCAGTTCTTC	CAIMPETVSYNEQFF
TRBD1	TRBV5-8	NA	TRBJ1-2	TGTGCCAGCAGTTACTCTAGGGACAGGAGAATAATAGGTGGCTACACCTTC	CASSYSRDRRIIGGYTF
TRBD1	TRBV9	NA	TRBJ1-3	TGTGCCAGCGGGGACAGGGCTGGAAACACCATATATTTT	CASGDRAGNTIYF
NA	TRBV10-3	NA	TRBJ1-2	TGTGCCATCAGTTACGACAGCTATGGCTACACCTTC	CAISYDSYGYTF
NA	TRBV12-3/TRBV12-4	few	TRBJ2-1	TGTGCCAGCAGTCTTGGCAGGGATCATGAGCAGTTCTTC	CASSLGRDHEQFF
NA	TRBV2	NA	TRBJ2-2	TGTGCCAGCAGAAGACTAGTGCTCGCCGGGGAGCTGTTTTTT	CASRRLVLAGELFF
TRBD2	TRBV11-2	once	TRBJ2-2	TGTGCCAGCAGCCTTACAACTAGCGGGAGGGGGCGTCGTGGGGAGCTGTTTTTT	CASSLTTSGRGRRGELFF
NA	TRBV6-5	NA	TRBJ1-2	TGTGCCAGCAGGGCCGGGTGGGGGGAGGATGGCTACACCTTC	CASRAGWGEDGYTF
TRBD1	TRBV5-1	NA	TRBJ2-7	TGCGCCAGCAGCGATGGACAGGGCACAACCTACGAGCAGTACTTC	CASSDGQGTTYEQYF
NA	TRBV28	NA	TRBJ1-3	TGTGCCAGCAGTTTATTAGCGCAGCCCGGAAACACCATATATTTT	CASSLLAQPGNTIYF
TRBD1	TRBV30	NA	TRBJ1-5	TGTGCCTGGAGTGGACAGGGAGGAAATCAGCCCCAGCATTTT	CAWSGQGGNQPQHF
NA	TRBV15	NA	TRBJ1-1	TGTGCCACCAGCAGAGATATTTTGGGTGGGAGCACTGAAGCTTTCTTT	CATSRDILGGSTEAFF
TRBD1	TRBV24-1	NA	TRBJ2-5	TGTGCCACCAGTGACGGGGGACAGGGGCAGGAGACCCAGTACTTC	CATSDGGQGQETQYF
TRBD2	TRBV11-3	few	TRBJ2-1	TGTGCCAGCAGCTTCGAAGCGGGACCACACAATGAGCAGTTCTTC	CASSFEAGPHNEQFF
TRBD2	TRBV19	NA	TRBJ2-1	TGTGCCAGTAGTATAGGACTAGCGGATTACAATGAGCAGTTCTTC	CASSIGLADYNEQFF
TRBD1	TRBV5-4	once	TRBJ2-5	TGTGCCAGCAGCTCGGGACAGGGCGAAGAGACCCAGTACTTC	CASSSGQGEETQYF
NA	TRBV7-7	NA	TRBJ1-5	TGTGCCAGCAGCTTTAACAGGAGACATAGCAATCAGCCCCAGCATTTT	CASSFNRRHSNQPQHF
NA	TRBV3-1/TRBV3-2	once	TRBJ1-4	TGTGCCAGCAGCGCCCGGGGGGCTAATGAAAAACTGTTTTTT	CASSARGANEKLFF
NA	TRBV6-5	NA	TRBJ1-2	TGTGCCAGCAGTTACTTACAGGATCGAGGAAATGGCTACACCTTC	CASSYLQDRGNGYTF
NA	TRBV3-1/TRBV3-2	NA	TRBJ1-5	TGTGCCAGCAGCCAAGGGCAGGGCAATCAGCCCCAGCATTTT	CASSQGQGNQPQHF
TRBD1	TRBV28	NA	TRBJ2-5	TGTGCCAGCAGTTGGGTGACAGGGGGGTGGGAAGAGACCCAGTACTTC	CASSWVTGGWEETQYF
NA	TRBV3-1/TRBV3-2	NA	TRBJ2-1	TGTGCCAGCAGCCAAGATCTGCTAGCGAAACAGTTCTTC	CASSQDLLAKQFF
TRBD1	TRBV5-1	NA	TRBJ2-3	TGCGCCAGCAGCTGGGACAGAACAGATACGCAGTATTTT	CASSWDRTDTQYF
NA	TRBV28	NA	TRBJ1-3	TGTGCCAGCAGTTTAGTCTCCACCAGGCTCGTTTATTTT	CASSLVSTRLVYF
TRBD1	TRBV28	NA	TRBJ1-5	TGTGCCAGCAGTTTGCGGGACAGCCATCAGCCCCAGCATTTT	CASSLRDSHQPQHF